The clone carrying this T cell receptor beta chain occurred a few times. Antigen: not known. The iRepertoire nested amplicon-rescue multiplex PCR amplified TCR alpha and beta CDR3s from RNA. Tissue mRNA or PBMC total RNA, roughly 85-450 ng, went into one-step reverse transcription and amplification. TCRdb independently ran MiXCR on the multiplex PCR reads; one entry per CDR3 protein. The data show around 130,000 distinct CDR3 sequences, approximately 26% seen once. This sample was taken from a study of glioma-infiltrating T cells. Per germline, CDR1 SNHLY and CDR2 FYNNEI. The CDR3 is made up of 14 amino acids. The ends were cut back, 6 bases at V and 3 bases at J, with 13 bases in the middle. The study, taken as a whole, reports: Gliomas, especially low-grade, showed above-expected tissue-blood divergence; non-neoplastic patients showed below.

This chain connects TRBV2 to TRBJ2-3; no reliable D call. The receptor was derived from a human donor with low-grade glioma or glioblastoma, undergoing nonglioma brain surgery, or in good health (not recorded which). Specimen: glioma tissue, nonneoplastic brain tissue, or PBMCs (not recorded which). The CDR3 region has the DNA TGTGCCAGCAGATCGACGAGAATTACAGATACGCAGTATTTT. Encoded protein: CASRSTRITDTQYF.